This entry lists 24 T cell receptor beta chains sequenced from one sample in a study of radiation and T cells in renal cell carcinoma. Treatment specified: 15 Gy SBRT to primary tumor, nephrectomy 4 weeks later. Profiling relied on immunoSEQ multiplex PCR, and the TCRdb table lists in-frame clones only, not all of them. The profile covers 7,000 to 9,500 clones, with roughly three fifths appearing a single time and 15% to 20% taken by the ten largest. The material was tumor tissue, obtained from a patient whose treatment included radiotherapy and nephrectomy. The receptors were sampled from a man between 60 and 70 years old with renal cell carcinoma.

There are a few counts of this clone. This chain links TRBV21-1 with TRBJ1-1. TRBV21-1 is classified as a pseudogene. This CDR3 is built from 15 residues. CDR3 nucleotides: TGTGCCAGCAGCTTAGGCCGAAGGATTAACACTGAAGCTTTCTTT. Encoded protein: CASSLGRRINTEAFF.

V gene TRBV7-2 combines with J gene TRBJ1-6; a weak D match, TRBD1 (5 bases). V was pared by 5 bases and J by 9 bases, with 11 bases between. The CDR3 is 13 residues long. Germline V gene sequence: CDR1 SGHTA, CDR2 FQGNSA. CDR3 DNA: TGTGCCAGCAGCGTACAGGAGGGTTCACCCCTCCACTTT. Translated: CASSVQEGSPLHF. The full variable domain, completed using reference TRBV7-2 and TRBJ1-6, is GAGVSQSPSNKVTEKGKDVELRCDPISGHTALYWYRQSLGQGLEFLIYFQGNSAPDKSGLPSDRFSAERTGGSVSTLTIQRTQQEDSAVYLCASSVQEGSPLHFGNGTRLTVT.

This clone was found a few times. The rearrangement uses TRBV6-6 and TRBJ1-4; D remains unclear. V was shortened by 6 bases and J by 0 bases, with 8 bases between the two germline ends. CDR3 size: 14 residues. The germline V gene encodes CDR1 MNHNY and CDR2 SVGAGI (reference sequence). Here the CDR3 reads CASSSSATNEKLFF. The CDR3 DNA follows: TGTGCCAGCAGCAGCAGTGCAACTAATGAAAAACTGTTTTTT.

This chain links TRBV7-3 with TRBJ2-1; tentative D call: TRBD1 (6 bases). Trimming pared 6 bases from V and 4 bases from J, leaving 10 bases between. The CDR3 covers 13 residues. Germline V gene lookup returns CDR1 SGHTA and CDR2 FQGTGA. This chain's CDR3 is CASSWTAYNEQFF. In DNA, the CDR3 is TGTGCCAGCAGTTGGACAGCATACAATGAGCAGTTCTTC.

The genes are TRBV27 and TRBJ2-7, with D possibly being TRBD1 or TRBD2 (5 bases each). V was trimmed by 2 bases and J by 2 bases, leaving 7 bases between them. The CDR3 covers 13 residues. Germline loops: CDR1 MNHEY, CDR2 SMNVEV (reference sequence). CDR3 residues: CASSLEGPYEQYF. CDR3 DNA sequence: TGTGCCAGCAGTTTAGAGGGGCCCTACGAGCAGTACTTC.

This clone was counted a few times. This chain connects TRBV6-5 to TRBJ1-2, with TRBD1 matching 10 bases. Germline V gene sequence: CDR1 MNHEY, CDR2 SVGAGI. This CDR3 is 15 amino acids long. V was pared by 5 bases and J by 8 bases, with 11 bases of the junction left unmatched. The CDR3 nucleotides read TGTGCCAGCAGTCCGCGGGGGACAGGGGTAGGCGGCTACACCTTC. Translating gives CASSPRGTGVGGYTF.

V and J are TRBV6-4 and TRBJ2-7; perhaps TRBD1 as D (6 bases). The V and J ends lost 2 bases and 4 bases respectively, with 6 bases between them. The germline gives CDR1 MRHNA, CDR2 SNTAGT. The CDR3 length is 12 residues. The CDR3 loop reads CASSDRGYEQYF. CDR3 nucleotides: TGTGCCAGCAGTGACAGGGGGTACGAGCAGTACTTC.

This clone is categorized as medium-sized. The V and J genes are TRBV19 and TRBJ1-3; D call uncertain. CDR1 is LNHDA and CDR2 is SQIVND in the germline V gene (reference sequence). V lost 7 bases and J lost 0, with 16 bases in between. This CDR3 spans 16 amino acids. The DNA of the CDR3 is TGTGCCAGTACATCCATGCAGGAGAGCTCTGGAAACACCATATATTTT. It yields the protein CASTSMQESSGNTIYF. The full variable domain, completed using reference TRBV19 and TRBJ1-3, is DGGITQSPKYLFRKEGQNVTLSCEQNLNHDAMYWYRQDPGQGLRLIYYSQIVNDFQKGDIAEGYSVSREKKESFPLTVTSAQKNPTAFYLCASTSMQESSGNTIYFGEGSWLTVV.

The chain couples TRBV28 to TRBJ1-2; a possible D gene is TRBD1 (5 bases). The CDR3 spans 12 residues. Deletions cut 5 bases from V and 3 bases from J, with 7 bases between. Germline values: CDR1 MDHEN, CDR2 SYDVKM. This chain's CDR3 is CASSVGDYGYTF. The CDR3 DNA reads TGTGCCAGCAGTGTAGGGGACTATGGCTACACCTTC.

In this sample, this clone turned up a few times. The rearrangement links TRBV5-1 to TRBJ1-1; D is perhaps TRBD1 (6 bases). The CDR3 contains 14 residues. Per the germline V gene, CDR1 is SGHRS and CDR2 is YFSETQ. The ends were cut back, 5 bases at V and 3 bases at J, with 14 bases in the middle. The CDR3 bases are TGCGCCAGCAGAAGGGGGGGACGGCACACTGAAGCTTTCTTT. It specifies CASRRGGRHTEAFF.

J is TRBJ2-7 and V is TRBV28, with 7 nucleotides matching TRBD1. CDR1 and CDR2 from the germline V gene are MDHEN and SYDVKM. The CDR3 loop spans 13 amino acids. V trimming: 4 bases; J trimming: 2 bases; junction bases outside the gene matches: 2. The CDR3 bases are TGTGCCAGCAGTTACCAGGGGGCCTACGAGCAGTACTTC. Its protein is CASSYQGAYEQYF.

The chain links TRBV4-2 to TRBJ1-1, with D perhaps matching TRBD1 (5 bases). Looked up from germline, CDR1 is LGHNA and CDR2 is YNFKEQ. This CDR3 spans 14 amino acids. Trimming removed 6 bases from V and 4 bases from J, with 15 bases in between. The CDR3 loop reads CASSFEKGSTEAFF. CDR3 nucleotides: TGTGCCAGCAGTTTTGAGAAGGGGAGCACTGAAGCTTTCTTT.

The chain combines TRBV5-5 with TRBJ2-7, with no clear D. Germline CDR1 and CDR2: SGHKS and YYEKEE (reference sequence). This CDR3 is built from 11 residues. V gave up 0 bases and J gave up 5 bases, with 3 bases separating them. Here the CDR3 DNA reads TGTGCCAGCAGCTTGGTAGACGAGCAGTACTTC. This encodes CASSLVDEQYF.

This chain uses TRBV5-4 with TRBJ2-7, with TRBD2 matching over 12 bases. The junction had 5 bases not matched to a gene; V was cut back by 4 bases and J by 6 bases. CDR1 is SGHNT and CDR2 is YYREEE in the germline V gene (reference sequence). CDR3 size: 14 residues. CDR3 in amino acids: CASSLTSGSTEQYF. In DNA form, the CDR3 reads TGTGCCAGCAGCCTGACTAGCGGGAGTACCGAGCAGTACTTC.

The chain is built from TRBV25-1 and TRBJ1-4; D possibly corresponds to TRBD1 (6 bases). Trimming shortened V by 3 bases and J by 14 bases, and 10 bases separated the two germline ends. Per germline, CDR1 MGHDK and CDR2 SYGVNS. The CDR3 spans 11 residues. CDR3 DNA sequence: TGTGCCAGCAGTGAGGGGGCGAAGCTGTTTTTT. Translation: CASSEGAKLFF. Full variable domain (missing parts from reference TRBV25-1 and TRBJ1-4): EADIYQTPRYLVIGTGKKITLECSQTMGHDKMYWYQQDPGMELHLIHYSYGVNSTEKGDLSSESTVSRIRTEHFPLTLESARPSHTSQYLCASSEGAKLFFGSGTQLSVL.

The V and J genes are TRBV6-6 and TRBJ1-3; 11 positions match TRBD1. Per germline, CDR1 MNHNY and CDR2 SVGAGI (reference sequence). V lost 7 bases and J lost 3; bases outside the gene matches: 2. The CDR3 loop spans 14 amino acids. The chain's CDR3 is CASTGQGVGNTIYF. The CDR3 DNA follows: TGTGCCAGCACGGGACAGGGGGTTGGAAACACCATATATTTT.

The chain couples TRBV4-1 to TRBJ1-4; tentative D call: TRBD1 (6 bases). Germline V gene sequence: CDR1 MGHRA, CDR2 YSYEKL. This CDR3 spans 15 amino acids. The V end lost 3 bases, the J end lost 5 bases, and 13 bases lay between the germline ends. CDR3: CASSQGTGTNEKLFF. The DNA for the CDR3 is TGCGCCAGCAGCCAGGGCACAGGGACCAATGAAAAACTGTTTTTT.

The count of this clone is one. The chain employs TRBV18 and TRBJ2-7; D is unresolved. Germline-derived CDR1 and CDR2 are KGHSH and LQKENI. V was clipped by 4 bases and J by 2 bases, with 6 bases between them. The CDR3 extends over 12 amino acids. CDR3 sequence (DNA): TGTGCCAGCTCACTTTCCGCCTACGAGCAGTACTTC. Translating gives CASSLSAYEQYF.

The chain is built from TRBV28 and TRBJ2-1; D possibly matches TRBD1 or TRBD2 (6 bases each). CDR1 is MDHEN and CDR2 is SYDVKM in the germline V gene. CDR3 size: 13 residues. The germline V and J ends were trimmed by 3 bases and 9 bases, with 12 bases remaining between them. Here the CDR3 reads CASSFRRGPEQFF. The CDR3 DNA is TGTGCCAGCAGTTTCCGTCGGGGGCCTGAGCAGTTCTTC.

Concerning this clone itself: The sample contains more than one DNA sequence encoding this CDR3. The chain recombines TRBV28 with TRBJ1-1; no clear D gene. CDR1 MDHEN and CDR2 SYDVKM come from the germline V gene. Trimming took off 1 base at V and 0 bases at J, with 3 bases between the two ends. The CDR3 length is 13 residues. The CDR3: CASSLLVNTEAFF. In nucleotides, the CDR3 is TGTGCCAGCAGTTTATTGGTGAACACTGAAGCTTTCTTT.

V gene TRBV9 combines with J gene TRBJ2-7; TRBD2 matches at 10 bases. The ends lost 2 bases at V and 7 bases at J; junction bases unmatched: 9. Germline V gene sequence: CDR1 SGDLS, CDR2 YYNGEE. This CDR3 contains 15 residues. Here the CDR3 DNA reads TGTGCCAGCAGCGTGTATACTAGCGGGGACGGGGAGCAGTACTTC. As protein: CASSVYTSGDGEQYF.

By sample fraction, this clone is medium-sized (0.01 to 0.1%). The chain employs TRBV28 and TRBJ1-2, with D hard to call. Germline loops: CDR1 MDHEN, CDR2 SYDVKM. The CDR3 sequence is 11 residues long. Trimming took off 5 bases at V and 2 bases at J, with 3 bases between the two ends. CDR3 in amino acids: CASSPNYGYTF. Written as DNA, the CDR3 is TGTGCCAGCAGTCCGAACTATGGCTACACCTTC.

The chain uses TRBV25-1 and TRBJ2-7; D gene ambiguous. Per germline, CDR1 MGHDK and CDR2 SYGVNS. The length of the CDR3 is 15 residues. Trimming removed 3 bases from V and 0 bases from J, with 12 bases in between. The CDR3 DNA reads TGTGCCAGCAGTGAGGTTATGGACGACTCCTACGAGCAGTACTTC. This sequence encodes CASSEVMDDSYEQYF.

The chain recombines TRBV28 with TRBJ1-5, with TRBD1 matching over 8 bases. The length of the CDR3 is 15 residues. Germline trimming cut 3 bases from V and 3 bases from J; bases unmatched to any gene: 4. CDR1 is MDHEN, CDR2 SYDVKM, per germline. CDR3 bases: TGTGCCAGCAGTTTTGGGGACAGGCACAATCAGCCCCAGCATTTT. Encoded protein: CASSFGDRHNQPQHF.